This T cell receptor beta chain derives from a study of blood T cells in healthy people across ages. The use of a sample-barcoded 5' primer and a J-beta primer mix characterized a second PCR of 7 to 11 cycles. One entry per CDR3 protein results from TCRdb running MiXCR on the 5' RACE reads. The table lists 500,000 to 550,000 distinct CDR3 sequences, around 24% of them singletons, with around 10% in the top ten. This CDR3 contains 14 residues. Details on this clonotype: Compared with germline, one end of the junction differs, possibly owing to a read error.

These data are also associated with another study on T cells of mothers and their children.

This TCR was sampled from a boy aged 5-17 years in good health. Sequencing was performed on blood. The chain links TRBV12-3 or TRBV12-4 to TRBJ2-7; D is ambiguous. CDR3 nucleotide sequence: TGTGCCAGCAGCCGCCGGGTCCCATCCTCCGAGCAGTACTTC. Amino acid sequence: CASSRRVPSSEQYF.